This TCR beta chain was recovered during a study of cytomegalovirus exposure and HLA in healthy donors (dated by TCRdb to about 2017). About the investigation overall: According to an earlier analysis of a few hundred of the donors, some 180 million T cells yielded roughly 100 million unique TCR beta sequences and about 300 Gb of sequence data. Typing coverage varied by locus: roughly 629-630 donors for A, B, C, DRB1 and DQB1; roughly 560 for DQA1; around 610 for DPA1; 450 to 480 for DPB1. HLA typing covered class I and class II loci at four-digit resolution. The later analysis used no new phenotypic data to find candidate immune exposures, relying instead on TCR beta sequences and their occurrence across donors. Along with the approximately 700-subject first cohort, a separate validation cohort of more than 90 different subjects was used. To study patterns of TCR occurrence, a later analysis re-analyzed previously published TCR beta repertoires from 666 donors and added high-resolution HLA genotyping. High-throughput TCR immunosequencing, statistical association of individual TCRs with disease status, and machine learning were combined to predict cytomegalovirus infection status. Around 320 gigabases of sequencing data and tens of millions of unique TCR sequences were included in an early release covering about 600 HLA-typed donors. The study aimed to test whether cataloging public T cell receptors could reveal signatures of past pathogen exposure. All discovery cohort repertoires had been generated using a single sequencing platform. Donor age, sex, ethnicity and CMV serostatus were compiled together with the repertoire data. Across 398 genotyped donors of the cohort, an average of roughly 250,000 unique TCR beta nucleotide sequences per donor were sequenced, and roughly a sixth of those sequences were non-productive. Roughly five DR-DQ haplotypes were handled as single units for association and clustering, since linkage in the cohort was strong. A later genetic analysis used genome-wide SNP genotypes for 398 of the 666 donors, treating that subset as a discovery cohort. An earlier analysis of 500 to 750 of the donors applied high-throughput TCR beta sequencing to assess whether each TCR beta V gene segment acted as functional or pseudogenic. The genetic ancestry cluster associated with self-reported Caucasian donors included around four fifths of the 300 to 450 genotyped donors. The study profiled the T cell repertoires of 550 to 700 subjects by immunosequencing and related them to cytomegalovirus serostatus. Study-wide conclusions, independent of this receptor: This cohort had only TCR beta chains sequenced, and the lack of alpha or paired-chain data limited which features could be detected. CMV serostatus was the only immune exposure information available for the cohort. The study gave a list of around 170 TCR beta chains associated with cytomegalovirus. A cluster of highly shared sequence variants was judged likely to represent a technical artifact of the sequencing pipeline. In vitro tests confirmed that three of the cytomegalovirus-associated TCR beta chains recognize cytomegalovirus antigens. In a later analysis, 16,951 TCR beta sequences were associated with specific HLA alleles at a false discovery rate of 0.05. The authors suggested that the approach could potentially be generalized to other disease states and immunological phenotypes. An association between a missense DCLRE1C variant and V-gene and J-gene trimming of TCR beta chains was found in a later genetic analysis and replicated in an independent cohort. When HLA alleles, especially DR and DQ, strongly co-occurred, TCR associations were difficult to assign to individual alleles. In a later analysis, HLA-associated TCR beta chains showed more clonal expansion and lower generation probabilities than non-associated chains that were equally common. Broadly in line with IMGT annotations, most TCR beta V segments showed up in productive rearrangements about 90% or about 30% of the time in an earlier analysis of approximately 640 of the donors. Most TCR sequences were seen in very few donors, while some public TCRs were found in many individuals. According to a later analysis, TCR association rates differed among HLA loci, with DRB1 alleles showing the most associated TCRs and HLA-C alleles showing the fewest. Several of the top co-occurrence clusters appeared to be linked to parvovirus B19, influenza, CMV and Epstein-Barr virus, according to a later analysis. Sequencing depth was assumed to be roughly uniform across donors in the presence/absence analyses, though that assumption may not hold. A later genetic analysis reported fewer N-insertions in productive TCRs among donors in an Asian-associated ancestry cluster than the roughly 650-donor mean. Roughly 15 rarely observed V segments, including chromosome 9 orphons, were excluded from the earlier analysis of 550 to 700 of the donors because counts were too low. Linkage disequilibrium might explain the correlated functional status among segregating V segments, but an unknown experimental factor could not be excluded. In both the original and validation cohorts, the classifier was reported to diagnose cytomegalovirus status with high specificity and sensitivity. According to a later analysis, most CMV-associated TCR beta chains appeared to be HLA-restricted, and the HLA associations seemed to be driven largely by CMV exposure. Because some donors lacked HLA typing at each locus, the association tests relied only on the typed subset. A further reported finding was that TCR beta sequences accurately predicted the HLA-A and HLA-B alleles for most subjects in the first cohort. The 87-base-pair reads could not distinguish some IMGT-functional V segments, including TRBV6-2 and TRBV6-3, so those segments were excluded.

Spanning cysteine to phenylalanine, the CDR3 consists of 15 amino acids. Here the CDR3 DNA is all that survives: 45 bases in frame from base 1. V has 0 bases trimmed and J has 6 bases trimmed; junction bases matching no gene number 5. CDR1 LGHNA and CDR2 YSLEER were looked up in the germline V gene. For this clone: The antigen this receptor binds is unknown. Qualities for individual bases were not recorded, and no much larger clone is one base off.

In total, 600 or so healthy bone marrow donors made up the cohort. Cohort members were all nominally healthy when sampled, although unrecorded immune exposures were likely present. The donor was CMV seronegative and belonged to the group of more than 300 seronegative cohort members. A peripheral blood sample was collected from each donor, and TCR beta sequencing was performed on peripheral blood mononuclear cells. The Qiagen DNeasy Blood Extraction Kit was used to extract genomic DNA from the blood cell samples. Libraries came from the immunoSEQ multiplex PCR assay. A mixture of 60 forward primers for TCR Vbeta segments and 13 reverse primers for TCR Jbeta segments was used in the multiplex PCR. The CDR3 region of rearranged TCR beta genes was amplified from genomic DNA with a multiplex PCR assay. The amplified TCR beta libraries were sequenced on the Illumina HiSeq System as 87-base-pair reads. The study's processing was this. Across the 700 or so repertoires, a later analysis counted about 81 million unique TCR beta chains, around 10 million of which were shared by at least two donors. To remove PCR and sequencing errors, raw reads were error-corrected and collapsed into unique sequences using a nearest-neighbor algorithm that merged closely related sequences. To assign V, D and J gene segments, CDR3 sequences were aligned to IMGT reference sequences. Each retained sequence needed at least a six-nucleotide match to both a V gene segment and a J gene segment. A rearrangement counted as productive if the CDR3 had no stop codons and remained in frame with V and J, and every other rearrangement counted as non-productive. Following IMGT convention, CDR3 was defined as the stretch from the second conserved V-encoded cysteine up to the conserved J-encoded phenylalanine. The earlier analysis of about 570 of the donors excluded any sequence lacking an unambiguous match to a single V gene segment. An earlier analysis of 587 of the donors called V segments functional above 56.7% productive rearrangements and segregating when the between-donor standard deviation exceeded 5%. A statistical classification framework was developed to diagnose cytomegalovirus status using the catalog of TCR beta chain sequences. A later analysis assigned V and J genes by comparing TCR nucleotide sequences with IMGT/GENE-DB human TR gene sequences. The TCRdist pipeline was used in a later analysis to assign CDR3 sequences and most-parsimonious VDJ recombination scenarios. In a later analysis, every TCR beta chain was defined by the combination of its CDR3 amino acid sequence and its V-gene family, and reads without a unique V-gene family were dropped. A later analysis removed 500 to 650 highly shared, low-generation-probability nucleotide sequences to deal with suspected cross-contamination and a sequencing artifact. For each public chain, a later analysis derived a clonal expansion index from normalized ranks of inferred template counts within each repertoire. In a later analysis, generation probabilities were computed with a VDJ recombination model fitted to out-of-frame rearrangements, and the resulting probabilities were checked against IGoR. In a later analysis, TCR-TCR, TCR-HLA and TCR-CMV co-occurrence was scored with hypergeometric tests, and a repertoire-size bias correction was applied to TCR pairs. In a later analysis, false discovery rates were estimated by permuting HLA or CMV assignments 20 times. A later analysis grouped co-occurring TCRs with DBSCAN, adding TCRdist sequence similarity when clustering within HLA-allele-positive subsets. Co-occurrence clustering excluded repertoires with fewer than 30,000 or more than 120,000 public chains, plus five with anomalous nucleotide sharing. TCRdb obtained this table from immuneACCESS and retained in-frame rearrangements with V and J assigned. These tables miss some clones; where compared with another copy, unresolved V genes account for less than half of the shortfall, and the remainder is unexplained. D and trimming were read from the DNA, whereas the V and J calls and clone size are those reported in that table. The sample table contains 85,000 to 100,000 clones; only one count was recorded for roughly 69% of them. The ten largest clones add up to 2.5% to 3% of the sample.

Input material: PBMCs. The chain joins TRBV4-3 to TRBJ2-7, with TRBD1 matching 10 junction bases. This clonotype was sampled from a man between 45 and 60 years old in good health and CMV-seronegative. The nucleotide sequence reads TGCGCCAGCAGCCAAGATGGGACAGGGGCCCTCGAGCAGTACTTC. Its protein reads: CASSQDGTGALEQYF.